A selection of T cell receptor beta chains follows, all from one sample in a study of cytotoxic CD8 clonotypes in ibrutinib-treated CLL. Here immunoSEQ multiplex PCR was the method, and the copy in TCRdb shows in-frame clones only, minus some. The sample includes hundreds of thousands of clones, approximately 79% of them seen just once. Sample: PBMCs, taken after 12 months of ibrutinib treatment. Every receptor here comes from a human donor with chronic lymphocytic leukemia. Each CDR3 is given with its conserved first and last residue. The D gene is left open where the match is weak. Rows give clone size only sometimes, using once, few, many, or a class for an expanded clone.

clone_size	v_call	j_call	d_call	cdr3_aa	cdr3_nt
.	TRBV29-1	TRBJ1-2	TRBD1	CSVDVIGQGVVYGYTF	TGCAGCGTTGATGTGATTGGACAGGGAGTAGTCTATGGCTACACCTTC
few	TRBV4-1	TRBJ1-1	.	CASSQVGRGPRYTEAFF	TGCGCCAGCAGCCAAGTCGGCCGGGGACCGAGGTACACTGAAGCTTTCTTT
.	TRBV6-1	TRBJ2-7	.	CASSDSQGCYF	TGTGCCAGCAGTGACTCCCAGGGGTGCTACTTC
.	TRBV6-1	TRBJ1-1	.	CASSEGAITYTEAFF	TGTGCCAGCAGTGAAGGGGCCATCACTTACACTGAAGCTTTCTTT
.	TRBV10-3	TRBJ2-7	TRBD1	CAIGTAEPYEQYF	TGTGCCATCGGGACAGCCGAACCCTACGAGCAGTACTTC
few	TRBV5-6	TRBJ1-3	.	CASSLYHSGNTIYF	TGTGCCAGCAGCTTGTACCACTCTGGAAACACCATATATTTT
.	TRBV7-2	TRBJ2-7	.	CASSLRRYEQYF	TGTGCCAGCAGCTTAAGGAGGTACGAGCAGTACTTC
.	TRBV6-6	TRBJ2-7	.	CASSRGRDPGYEQYF	TGTGCCAGCAGCAGGGGTAGGGACCCGGGGTACGAGCAGTACTTC
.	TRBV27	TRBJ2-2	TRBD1	CASSSGQGAGFTGELFF	TGTGCCAGCAGTTCTGGACAGGGGGCTGGGTTCACCGGGGAGCTGTTTTTT
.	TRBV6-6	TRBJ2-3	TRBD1	CASSYGTANTDTQYF	TGTGCCAGCAGTTATGGGACAGCCAACACAGATACGCAGTATTTT